This T cell receptor (beta chain) was obtained from a study of type 1 and type 2 diabetes patients. The PCR template was genomic DNA. A primer set of 30 forward and 13 reverse primers amplified the CDR3. From the multiplex PCR reads, TCRdb called clonotypes with MiXCR, one entry per CDR3 protein. The repertoire holds about 250,000 distinct CDR3 sequences, with 45% to 60% as singletons. Germline assignment: CDR1 GTSNPN and CDR2 SVGIG (reference sequence). Trimming shortened V by 3 bases and J by 7 bases, and 18 bases separated the two germline ends. This CDR3 comprises 14 residues. Approximately 10 milliliters of peripheral blood were collected from each participant. As concerns this clonotype: Antigen unknown.

Overall study findings and caveats: Age and gender were not matched between study groups. Type 2 diabetes patients had few highly-expanded CD4+ clones, median one.

Sequencing was done on a sample of peripheral blood mononuclear cells (PBMCs). The sequence was obtained from a man between 18 and 29 years old with type 2 diabetes. V usage is TRBV30 and J usage is TRBJ1-2, with D possibly TRBD1 on 5 matching bases. This chain's CDR3 is CAWREIGGFGGYTF. The CDR3 coding sequence is TGTGCCTGGAGGGAGATCGGGGGATTTGGTGGCTACACCTTC.